The T cell receptor beta chain described here comes from a study of CD8 T cells in ankylosing spondylitis (dated by TCRdb to about 2017). With respect to the entire study: To find TCR variants linked to disease, the study profiled T cell receptor beta repertoires in ankylosing spondylitis patients and healthy donors. Peripheral blood was sampled, and synovial fluid was also collected from ankylosing spondylitis patients. The full study cohort was made up of under 30 ankylosing spondylitis patients and 108 healthy donors. What the work shows at the level of the full study, not this receptor alone: The disease-linked clones were reported to be significantly enriched in matched synovial fluid samples from ankylosing spondylitis patients. Some motif variants were previously reported in synovial fluid and blood of reactive arthritis patients, suggesting common disease-initiation mechanisms. Blood from ankylosing spondylitis patients appeared to be characterized by a TCR beta motif composed of under 10 highly homologous amino acid variants. The disease-linked clones showed a CD8+ phenotype and occurred at relatively low frequencies in peripheral blood.

Sequencing used an Illumina HiSeq 2500. TCR beta libraries were prepared by quantitative 5'-RACE with molecular barcodes. As for the authors' bioinformatics: To identify disease-linked TCR variants, a new computational method was used, one built on a probabilistic model of VDJ rearrangement. Starting from the raw public reads, TCRdb applied fastp trimming at Q25, assembled clones with MiXCR and retained in-frame beta chains. Duplicate CDR3 protein sequences are folded into a single record with the most common DNA and genes. TCRdb's processing, not the authors', yielded these V and J calls. This sample gives about 250,000 distinct CDR3 sequences in total; 30% to 35% of them show up just once. Jointly, the top ten make up about 4% of the sample. The germline V and J ends show losses of 4 bases and 5 bases respectively, and no gene match explains 7 bases of the junction. CDR1 MGHDK and CDR2 SYGVNS were looked up in the germline V gene. The CDR3 spans 15 residues, from the cysteine through the phenylalanine. Only CDR3 DNA is held: 45 bases, read in frame from base 1.

Concerning this clonotype itself: What this receptor recognizes is not known. Per-base quality was not reported, and no clone a single base away is much larger than it.

This chain joins TRBV25-1 to TRBJ2-2; 7 junctional bases match TRBD2. The receptor was derived from a male donor with ankylosing spondylitis or in good health (not recorded which). The sequenced material came from blood, either unsorted or a sorted T cell fraction (not recorded which). Here is the DNA: TGTGCCAGCAGTGGTATCCTAGCGGAAACCGGGGAGCTGTTTTTT. Translated, this gives CASSGILAETGELFF.